This is a list of T cell receptor beta chains from one sample in a study of T-cell reconstitution after alpha-beta-depleted transplantation in children. TCRdb itself ran the PCR reads through MiXCR, one entry per CDR3 protein. The table lists about 1,000,000 distinct CDR3 sequences, less than 30% of them singletons, with roughly 30% in the top ten. Here the sequenced sample was PBMCs, mostly from graft donor cells, taken 360 days after TCRalphabeta/CD19-depleted stem cell transplant. These receptors originate from a boy younger than two who had a stem cell transplant for SCID, so the T cells may come from the graft donor. Each CDR3 is given with its conserved first and last residue. D genes are given only for firm matches. Not all rows give a size; the values are once, few, many and, for expanded clones, a class.

CDR3nt: TGTGCCAGTAGTCCCCGACAGGGGCTACCGAACCAGCCCCAGCATTTT; CDR3aa: CASSPRQGLPNQPQHF; d_gene: TRBD1; v_gene: TRBV19; abundance: few; j_gene: TRBJ1-5
CDR3nt: TGCAGCGTTGGAGGGAATAGGAACACCGGGGAGCTGTTTTTT; CDR3aa: CSVGGNRNTGELFF; d_gene: .; v_gene: TRBV29-1; abundance: few; j_gene: TRBJ2-2
CDR3nt: TGTGCCAGCAGCCGTGTAGAACTGGGTGGGGTACGAGGTGGCCAAGAGACCCAGTACTTC; CDR3aa: CASSRVELGGVRGGQETQYF; d_gene: .; v_gene: TRBV4-2; abundance: .; j_gene: TRBJ2-5
CDR3nt: TGTGCCAGCAGACCCCAAGGGACTAGCGGGGGGGCACACGAGCAGTACTTC; CDR3aa: CASRPQGTSGGAHEQYF; d_gene: TRBD2; v_gene: TRBV7-2; abundance: .; j_gene: TRBJ2-7
CDR3nt: TGCAGTGCTAGCGTCGGGACAGGGATAAGCACAGATACGCAGTATTTT; CDR3aa: CSASVGTGISTDTQYF; d_gene: TRBD1; v_gene: TRBV20-1; abundance: few; j_gene: TRBJ2-3
CDR3nt: TGCAGTGCTAGGTGGATGTCGGGGCCAGGGACGCCCTCCTACAATGAGCAGTTCTTC; CDR3aa: CSARWMSGPGTPSYNEQFF; d_gene: .; v_gene: TRBV20-1; abundance: once; j_gene: TRBJ2-1
CDR3nt: TGCAGTGCTCCCATCCTGGGAGGGGAGACCCAGTACTTC; CDR3aa: CSAPILGGETQYF; d_gene: TRBD2; v_gene: TRBV20-1; abundance: .; j_gene: TRBJ2-5
CDR3nt: TGTGCCAGCAGTAAAAGCGGGGGCCTTAGCACAGATACGCAGTATTTT; CDR3aa: CASSKSGGLSTDTQYF; d_gene: TRBD2; v_gene: TRBV12-3/TRBV12-4; abundance: many; j_gene: TRBJ2-3
CDR3nt: TGCGCCAGCACTGGCAGGGTGAACACCGGGGAGCTGTTTTTT; CDR3aa: CASTGRVNTGELFF; d_gene: .; v_gene: TRBV10-2; abundance: few; j_gene: TRBJ2-2
CDR3nt: TGTGCCAGCAGTAGCCTGGGACAGGTCACCGGGGAGCTGTTTTTT; CDR3aa: CASSSLGQVTGELFF; d_gene: TRBD1; v_gene: TRBV2; abundance: .; j_gene: TRBJ2-2
CDR3nt: TGCAGTGCCCCCCCCTTTAGAGGGGGCAAAAACATTCAGTACTTC; CDR3aa: CSAPPFRGGKNIQYF; d_gene: .; v_gene: TRBV20-1; abundance: .; j_gene: TRBJ2-4
CDR3nt: TGTGCCAGCCTGCCCCGGACAGGGGGATATGAGCAGTTCTTC; CDR3aa: CASLPRTGGYEQFF; d_gene: TRBD1; v_gene: TRBV27; abundance: .; j_gene: TRBJ2-1
CDR3nt: TGTGCCAGCAGTGAAATGGGGATCTACGAGCAGTACTTC; CDR3aa: CASSEMGIYEQYF; d_gene: .; v_gene: TRBV6-1; abundance: few; j_gene: TRBJ2-7
CDR3nt: TGTGCCAGCAGTCGCCCAGGGGGACCTAACATTGAGAACACTGAAGCTTTCTTT; CDR3aa: CASSRPGGPNIENTEAFF; d_gene: TRBD1; v_gene: TRBV2; abundance: few; j_gene: TRBJ1-1
CDR3nt: TGCGCCAGCAGCGGATCTCCGTTGTTGGACAGGGGTATCCATGAGCAGTTCTTC; CDR3aa: CASSGSPLLDRGIHEQFF; d_gene: TRBD1; v_gene: TRBV5-1; abundance: .; j_gene: TRBJ2-1
CDR3nt: TGCGCCAGCAGCTCCCTGAGCTCCTACAATGAGCAGTTCTTC; CDR3aa: CASSSLSSYNEQFF; d_gene: .; v_gene: TRBV5-1; abundance: .; j_gene: TRBJ2-1
CDR3nt: TGCAGTGCTAGCCGGGACGCGCTTGGTACTGAAGCTTTCTTT; CDR3aa: CSASRDALGTEAFF; d_gene: .; v_gene: TRBV20-1; abundance: few; j_gene: TRBJ1-1
CDR3nt: TGTGCCAGCACGGCAGGCCGGGAGACCCAGTACTTC; CDR3aa: CASTAGRETQYF; d_gene: .; v_gene: TRBV12-3/TRBV12-4; abundance: .; j_gene: TRBJ2-5
CDR3nt: TGTGCCACCAGTGATCCTGACCGCCGGGGGGACCTCACAGATACGCAGTATTTT; CDR3aa: CATSDPDRRGDLTDTQYF; d_gene: TRBD2; v_gene: TRBV24-1; abundance: few; j_gene: TRBJ2-3
CDR3nt: TGTGCCAGCAGCCCCTCGCCCAGCTCCTACAATGAGCAGTTCTTC; CDR3aa: CASSPSPSSYNEQFF; d_gene: .; v_gene: TRBV7-3; abundance: few; j_gene: TRBJ2-1
CDR3nt: TGTGCCAGCAGCTTACGGCCTAGCGGGGTCTACAATGAGCAGTTCTTC; CDR3aa: CASSLRPSGVYNEQFF; d_gene: TRBD2; v_gene: TRBV7-8; abundance: few; j_gene: TRBJ2-1
CDR3nt: TGCGCCAGCAGCTTTTCCGGACTAGCCAAAAACATTCAGTACTTC; CDR3aa: CASSFSGLAKNIQYF; d_gene: .; v_gene: TRBV5-1; abundance: .; j_gene: TRBJ2-4
CDR3nt: TGTGCCAGCAGTTACTTGCGGGGAGATCAGCCCCAGCATTTT; CDR3aa: CASSYLRGDQPQHF; d_gene: .; v_gene: TRBV6-2/TRBV6-3; abundance: few; j_gene: TRBJ1-5
CDR3nt: TGTGCCAGCAGTTACACGGGGAGGAAGGGACTTGGCGAGCAGTACTTC; CDR3aa: CASSYTGRKGLGEQYF; d_gene: .; v_gene: TRBV6-2/TRBV6-3; abundance: few; j_gene: TRBJ2-7
CDR3nt: TGTGCCAGCAGTGGTCAGCCCCAAGAGACCCAGTACTTC; CDR3aa: CASSGQPQETQYF; d_gene: .; v_gene: TRBV7-6; abundance: few; j_gene: TRBJ2-5
CDR3nt: TGTGCCACCAGTGCCCTTCCGAGGACTAGCGGGATTCGAACAGATACGCAGTATTTT; CDR3aa: CATSALPRTSGIRTDTQYF; d_gene: TRBD2; v_gene: TRBV24-1; abundance: once; j_gene: TRBJ2-3
CDR3nt: TGTGCCAGCACCGGACAGCTCGCCGAGCAGTACTTC; CDR3aa: CASTGQLAEQYF; d_gene: .; v_gene: TRBV6-2/TRBV6-3; abundance: .; j_gene: TRBJ2-7
CDR3nt: TGTGCCAGCACCGCCGGGGACGCCAAAAACATTCAGTACTTC; CDR3aa: CASTAGDAKNIQYF; d_gene: .; v_gene: TRBV12-3/TRBV12-4; abundance: .; j_gene: TRBJ2-4
CDR3nt: TGCAGTGCTAGACCGACAGAAGGAACAGATACGCAGTATTTT; CDR3aa: CSARPTEGTDTQYF; d_gene: .; v_gene: TRBV20-1; abundance: few; j_gene: TRBJ2-3
CDR3nt: TGTGCCAGCAGCTTCCGACCTTACACCGGGGAGCTGTTTTTT; CDR3aa: CASSFRPYTGELFF; d_gene: .; v_gene: TRBV5-5; abundance: .; j_gene: TRBJ2-2
CDR3nt: TGTGCCAGCAGTACGACCCCGTGGGGCAATCAGCCCCAGCATTTT; CDR3aa: CASSTTPWGNQPQHF; d_gene: .; v_gene: TRBV6-7; abundance: few; j_gene: TRBJ1-5
CDR3nt: TGTGCCAGCAGCCGAAGCGGGGACGGAGAGACCCAGTACTTC; CDR3aa: CASSRSGDGETQYF; d_gene: TRBD2; v_gene: TRBV12-3/TRBV12-4; abundance: .; j_gene: TRBJ2-5
CDR3nt: TGTGCCAGCAGCGTAGGGATAGGCGGGGAGCTGTTTTTT; CDR3aa: CASSVGIGGELFF; d_gene: .; v_gene: TRBV9; abundance: many; j_gene: TRBJ2-2
CDR3nt: TGCAGCGCAGGCGCCTTGGAGTATGAGCAGTTCTTC; CDR3aa: CSAGALEYEQFF; d_gene: .; v_gene: TRBV29-1; abundance: .; j_gene: TRBJ2-1
CDR3nt: TGCGCCAGCAGCCAAGTCGGGGGGCCGGGGGCGAAAGAGACCCAGTACTTC; CDR3aa: CASSQVGGPGAKETQYF; d_gene: .; v_gene: TRBV4-1; abundance: .; j_gene: TRBJ2-5
CDR3nt: TGCAGTGCTATTTCGGACAGGGCTTTT; CDR3aa: CSAISDRAF; d_gene: TRBD1; v_gene: TRBV20-1; abundance: .; j_gene: TRBJ2-3
CDR3nt: TGCAGTGCTAGAGATTGGACAGGGGTTGGCTATGGCTACACCTTC; CDR3aa: CSARDWTGVGYGYTF; d_gene: TRBD1; v_gene: TRBV20-1; abundance: .; j_gene: TRBJ1-2
CDR3nt: TGCAGCGTTGAAGATTCTGGCAGGGGGGCTCTCTATGGCTACACCTTC; CDR3aa: CSVEDSGRGALYGYTF; d_gene: TRBD1; v_gene: TRBV29-1; abundance: few; j_gene: TRBJ1-2
CDR3nt: TGTGCCAGCAGCTTAGATTCAAGAGCGGGTCTTAGCTCCTACAATGAGCAGTTCTTC; CDR3aa: CASSLDSRAGLSSYNEQFF; d_gene: .; v_gene: TRBV11-2; abundance: .; j_gene: TRBJ2-1
CDR3nt: TGTGCCAGCAGCTTGGCAGGGATTATGAACACTGAAGCTTTCTTT; CDR3aa: CASSLAGIMNTEAFF; d_gene: .; v_gene: TRBV5-5; abundance: few; j_gene: TRBJ1-1
CDR3nt: TGTGCCAGCAGCTTAAGCTCAGGGAGAGGTAGAGCTTTCTTT; CDR3aa: CASSLSSGRGRAFF; d_gene: .; v_gene: TRBV11-2; abundance: .; j_gene: TRBJ1-1
CDR3nt: TGCAGCACCAAGGACGGACCCCCCACAGATACGCAGTATTTT; CDR3aa: CSTKDGPPTDTQYF; d_gene: .; v_gene: TRBV29-1; abundance: few; j_gene: TRBJ2-3
CDR3nt: TGTGCCAGCAGCTTTAGGGGGACGTGGTGGGATGAGCAGTTCTTC; CDR3aa: CASSFRGTWWDEQFF; d_gene: .; v_gene: TRBV11-1; abundance: .; j_gene: TRBJ2-1
CDR3nt: TGTGCCAGCAATTTGGAGCCCGGGGAGCTGTTTTTT; CDR3aa: CASNLEPGELFF; d_gene: .; v_gene: TRBV2; abundance: few; j_gene: TRBJ2-2
CDR3nt: TGTGCCAGCAGCCAAGGTAGCGGGGGGAGCACAGATACGCAGTATTTT; CDR3aa: CASSQGSGGSTDTQYF; d_gene: TRBD2; v_gene: TRBV3-1; abundance: many; j_gene: TRBJ2-3
CDR3nt: TGTGCCAGCAGCCCCAAGAGAGGCGCGTCCTACGAGCAGTACTTC; CDR3aa: CASSPKRGASYEQYF; d_gene: .; v_gene: TRBV28; abundance: .; j_gene: TRBJ2-7
CDR3nt: TGTGCCAGCAGTTCTGGGGACAGAGGGAGCTCCTATAATTCACCCCTCCACTTT; CDR3aa: CASSSGDRGSSYNSPLHF; d_gene: TRBD1; v_gene: TRBV6-5; abundance: .; j_gene: TRBJ1-6
CDR3nt: TGCAGTGCTAGAGATCCCGGGACGGACATCAATCAGCCCCAGCATTTT; CDR3aa: CSARDPGTDINQPQHF; d_gene: .; v_gene: TRBV20-1; abundance: .; j_gene: TRBJ1-5
CDR3nt: TGCAGTGCTAGAGATGACGAGTGGGCAGATACGCAGTATTTT; CDR3aa: CSARDDEWADTQYF; d_gene: .; v_gene: TRBV20-1; abundance: .; j_gene: TRBJ2-3
CDR3nt: TGTGCCACCCCGGAGCGGGGGCCCTACGAGCAGTACTTC; CDR3aa: CATPERGPYEQYF; d_gene: TRBD2; v_gene: TRBV24-1; abundance: many; j_gene: TRBJ2-7
CDR3nt: TGTGCCAGCAGCCAAGGCCAGGTGAACACTGAAGCTTTCTTT; CDR3aa: CASSQGQVNTEAFF; d_gene: .; v_gene: TRBV3-1; abundance: few; j_gene: TRBJ1-1
CDR3nt: TGTGCCAGCAGCTTAATCCACGCCAATCAAGAGACCCAGTACTTC; CDR3aa: CASSLIHANQETQYF; d_gene: .; v_gene: TRBV7-7; abundance: .; j_gene: TRBJ2-5
CDR3nt: TGCAGTGCTAGTTCTTACAATGAGCAGTTCTTC; CDR3aa: CSASSYNEQFF; d_gene: .; v_gene: TRBV20-1; abundance: many; j_gene: TRBJ2-1
CDR3nt: TGTGCCAGCAGCATAATGGACAGCTACGAGCAGTACTTC; CDR3aa: CASSIMDSYEQYF; d_gene: .; v_gene: TRBV7-8; abundance: .; j_gene: TRBJ2-7
CDR3nt: TGTGCCAGTAACGGTTTCGGGGGAAACATTCAGTACTTC; CDR3aa: CASNGFGGNIQYF; d_gene: .; v_gene: TRBV19; abundance: few; j_gene: TRBJ2-4
CDR3nt: TGTGCCAGCTCACCATTCGGGGTGGGTTCCTACGAGCAGTACTTC; CDR3aa: CASSPFGVGSYEQYF; d_gene: .; v_gene: TRBV18; abundance: .; j_gene: TRBJ2-7
CDR3nt: TGTGCCAGCAGCCCAATCCCGGACGGCCGGGGTTACGAGCAGTACTTC; CDR3aa: CASSPIPDGRGYEQYF; d_gene: .; v_gene: TRBV11-2; abundance: .; j_gene: TRBJ2-7
CDR3nt: TGTGCCAGCAGCCTCCCGGCTGCCTACGGTGAGCAGTTCTTC; CDR3aa: CASSLPAAYGEQFF; d_gene: .; v_gene: TRBV5-6; abundance: .; j_gene: TRBJ2-1
CDR3nt: TGTGCCAGCAGTTTACGCCCCCTAGGGCCAGATACGCAGTATTTT; CDR3aa: CASSLRPLGPDTQYF; d_gene: .; v_gene: TRBV27; abundance: few; j_gene: TRBJ2-3